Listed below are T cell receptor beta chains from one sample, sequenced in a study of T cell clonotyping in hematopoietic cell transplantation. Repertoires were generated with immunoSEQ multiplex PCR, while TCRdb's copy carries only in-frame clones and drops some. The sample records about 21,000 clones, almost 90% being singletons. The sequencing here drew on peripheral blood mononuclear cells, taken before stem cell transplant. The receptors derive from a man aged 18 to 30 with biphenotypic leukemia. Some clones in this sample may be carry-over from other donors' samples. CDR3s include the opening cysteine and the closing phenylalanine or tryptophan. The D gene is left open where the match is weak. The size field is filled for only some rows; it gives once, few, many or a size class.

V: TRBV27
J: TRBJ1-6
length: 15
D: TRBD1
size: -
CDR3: CASRYGDRLNSPLHF
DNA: TGTGCCAGCCGTTATGGGGACAGACTTAATTCACCCCTCCACTTT

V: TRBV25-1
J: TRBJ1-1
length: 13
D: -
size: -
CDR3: CASISRSNTEAFF
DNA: TGTGCCAGCATTTCGCGTAGTAACACTGAAGCTTTCTTT

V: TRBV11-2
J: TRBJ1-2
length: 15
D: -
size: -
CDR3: CASSLTPTSVYGYTF
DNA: TGTGCCAGCAGCCTCACTCCCACTTCGGTTTATGGCTACACCTTC

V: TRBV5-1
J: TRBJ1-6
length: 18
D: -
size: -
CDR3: CASSLAGGRSSYNSPLHF
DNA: TGCGCCAGCAGCTTGGCCGGTGGCAGGTCCTCCTATAATTCACCCCTCCACTTT

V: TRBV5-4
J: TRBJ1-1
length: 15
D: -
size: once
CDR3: CASSPRFEHNTEAFF
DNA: TGTGCCAGCAGCCCCCGATTCGAGCACAACACTGAAGCTTTCTTT

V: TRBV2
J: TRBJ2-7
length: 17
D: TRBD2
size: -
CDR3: CASSEGTSGGVNYEQYF
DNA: TGTGCCAGCAGTGAAGGGACTAGCGGGGGGGTTAACTACGAGCAGTACTTC

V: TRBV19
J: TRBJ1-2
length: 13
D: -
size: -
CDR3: CASTLNRALGYTF
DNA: TGTGCCAGTACTTTAAACAGGGCTCTCGGCTACACCTTC

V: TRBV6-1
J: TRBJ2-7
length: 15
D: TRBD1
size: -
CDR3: CASSELGTGPYEQYF
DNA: TGTGCCAGCAGTGAACTTGGGACAGGACCCTACGAGCAGTACTTC

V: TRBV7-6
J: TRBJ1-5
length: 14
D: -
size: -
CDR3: CASSLVQSNQPQHF
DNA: TGTGCCAGCAGCTTAGTACAGAGCAATCAGCCCCAGCATTTT

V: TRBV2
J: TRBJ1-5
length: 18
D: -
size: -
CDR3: CASSAWGARSEDNQPQHF
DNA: TGTGCCAGCAGTGCTTGGGGGGCGCGGTCGGAAGACAATCAGCCCCAGCATTTT

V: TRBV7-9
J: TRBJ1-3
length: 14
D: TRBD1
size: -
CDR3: CASSLDREGYTIYF
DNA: TGTGCCAGCAGCTTGGACAGGGAGGGGTACACCATATATTTT

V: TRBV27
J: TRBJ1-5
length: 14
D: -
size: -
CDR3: CASSPAQTGQPQHF
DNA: TGTGCCAGCAGTCCGGCCCAAACAGGTCAGCCCCAGCATTTT

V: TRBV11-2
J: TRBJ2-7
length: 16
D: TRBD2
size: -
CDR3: CASSLEAGLAVYEQYF
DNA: TGTGCCAGCAGCTTAGAGGCTGGACTAGCAGTCTACGAGCAGTACTTC

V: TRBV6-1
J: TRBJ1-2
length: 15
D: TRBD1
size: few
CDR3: CASTAPGQEYYGYTF
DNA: TGTGCCAGCACTGCGCCGGGACAGGAGTATTATGGCTACACCTTC

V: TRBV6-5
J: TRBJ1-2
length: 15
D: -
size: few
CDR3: CASSAPGRSNYGYTF
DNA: TGTGCCAGCAGTGCCCCGGGCAGATCTAACTATGGCTACACCTTC

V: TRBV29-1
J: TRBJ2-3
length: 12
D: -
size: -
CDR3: CSAGDGTDTQYF
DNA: TGCAGCGCGGGGGACGGCACAGATACGCAGTATTTT

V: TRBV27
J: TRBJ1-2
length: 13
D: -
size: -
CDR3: CASSFSQGYGYTF
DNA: TGTGCCAGCAGTTTCTCCCAGGGCTATGGCTACACCTTC

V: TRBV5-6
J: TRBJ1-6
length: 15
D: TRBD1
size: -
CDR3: CASSRQGAGESPLHF
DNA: TGTGCCAGCAGCCGACAGGGGGCGGGGGAATCACCCCTCCACTTT

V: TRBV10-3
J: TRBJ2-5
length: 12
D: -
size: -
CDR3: CAISDIRETQYF
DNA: TGTGCCATCAGTGACATCCGAGAGACCCAGTACTTC

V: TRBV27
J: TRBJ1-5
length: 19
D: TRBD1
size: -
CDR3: CASSSLQGVIDLGNQPQHF
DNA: TGTGCCAGCAGTTCCTTACAGGGGGTAATCGATCTAGGCAATCAGCCCCAGCATTTT

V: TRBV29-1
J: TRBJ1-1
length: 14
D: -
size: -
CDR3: CSVDRSGMNTEAFF
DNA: TGCAGCGTTGACAGGTCCGGGATGAACACTGAAGCTTTCTTT

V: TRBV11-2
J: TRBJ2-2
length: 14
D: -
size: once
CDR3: CASSLRGDTGELFF
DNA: TGTGCCAGCAGCTTAAGGGGAGACACCGGGGAGCTGTTTTTT

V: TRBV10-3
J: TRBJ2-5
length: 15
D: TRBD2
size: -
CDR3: CATAGTSAHQETQYF
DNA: TGTGCCACCGCCGGGACTAGCGCCCACCAAGAGACCCAGTACTTC

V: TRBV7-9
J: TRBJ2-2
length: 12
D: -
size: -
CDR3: CASSPGTGELFF
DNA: TGTGCCAGCAGCCCGGGCACCGGGGAGCTGTTTTTT

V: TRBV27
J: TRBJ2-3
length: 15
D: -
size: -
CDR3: CASSLLTSSTDTQYF
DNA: TGTGCCAGCAGTTTACTAACCTCTAGCACAGATACGCAGTATTTT

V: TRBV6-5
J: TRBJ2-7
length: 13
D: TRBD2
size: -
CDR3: CASSRGGSGEQYF
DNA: TGTGCCAGCAGTCGGGGGGGGTCCGGCGAGCAGTACTTC

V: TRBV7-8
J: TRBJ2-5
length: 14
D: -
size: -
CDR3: CASSQGPLQETQYF
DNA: TGTGCCAGCAGCCAGGGACCCCTCCAAGAGACCCAGTACTTC

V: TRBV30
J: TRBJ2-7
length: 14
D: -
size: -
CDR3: CAWSVSRDSYEQYF
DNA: TGTGCCTGGAGTGTTTCGCGGGACTCCTACGAGCAGTACTTC

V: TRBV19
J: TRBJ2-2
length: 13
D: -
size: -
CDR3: CASSISRSGELFF
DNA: TGTGCCAGTAGTATAAGTCGTTCCGGGGAGCTGTTTTTT

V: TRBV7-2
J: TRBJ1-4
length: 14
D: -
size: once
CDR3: CASSKITGNEKLFF
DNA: TGTGCCAGCAGCAAAATTACAGGGAATGAAAAACTGTTTTTT

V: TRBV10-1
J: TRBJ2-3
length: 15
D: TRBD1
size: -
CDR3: CASSTGQGSTDTQYF
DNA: TGCGCCAGCAGTACTGGACAGGGGAGCACAGATACGCAGTATTTT

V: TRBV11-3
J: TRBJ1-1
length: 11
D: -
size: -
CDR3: CASCRGTEAFF
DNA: TGTGCCAGCTGCAGGGGAACTGAAGCTTTCTTT

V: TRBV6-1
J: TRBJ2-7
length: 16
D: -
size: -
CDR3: CASSEQGQLPSYEQYF
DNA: TGTGCCAGCAGTGAACAGGGCCAGCTGCCCTCCTACGAGCAGTACTTC

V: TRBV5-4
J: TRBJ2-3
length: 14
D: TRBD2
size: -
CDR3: CASSLGLAADTQYF
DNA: TGTGCCAGCAGCTTGGGACTAGCGGCAGATACGCAGTATTTT

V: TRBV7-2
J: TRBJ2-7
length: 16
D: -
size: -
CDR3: CASSLAGPTLSYEQYF
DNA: TGTGCCAGCAGCTTAGCGGGTCCCACGCTCTCCTACGAGCAGTACTTC

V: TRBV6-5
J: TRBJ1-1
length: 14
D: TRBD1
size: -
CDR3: CASRPGQRNTEAFF
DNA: TGTGCCAGCAGGCCGGGACAGAGAAACACTGAAGCTTTCTTT

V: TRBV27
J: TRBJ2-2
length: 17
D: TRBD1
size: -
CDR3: CASSWGNEGAVTGELFF
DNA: TGTGCCAGCAGTTGGGGGAATGAGGGGGCAGTCACCGGGGAGCTGTTTTTT

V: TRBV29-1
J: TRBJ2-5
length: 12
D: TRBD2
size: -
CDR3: CSVESGGETQYF
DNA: TGCAGCGTTGAGTCGGGGGGAGAGACCCAGTACTTC

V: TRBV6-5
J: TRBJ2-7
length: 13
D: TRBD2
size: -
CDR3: CASSSGLTTMQYF
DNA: TGTGCCAGCAGCTCGGGACTAACTACGATGCAGTACTTC

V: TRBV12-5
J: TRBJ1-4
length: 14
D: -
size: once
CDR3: CASGLGVRNEKLFF
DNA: TGTGCTAGTGGCCTCGGAGTAAGGAATGAAAAACTGTTTTTT

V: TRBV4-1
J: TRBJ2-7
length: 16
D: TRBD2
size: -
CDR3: CASSRQKAGGSYEQYF
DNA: TGCGCCAGCAGCCGCCAAAAAGCGGGAGGGTCCTACGAGCAGTACTTC

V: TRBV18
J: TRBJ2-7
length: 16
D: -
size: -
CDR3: CASSLRAQSTISEQYF
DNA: TGTGCCAGCTCCCTCCGGGCCCAATCCACAATATCCGAGCAGTACTTC

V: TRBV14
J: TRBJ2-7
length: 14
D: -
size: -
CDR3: CASSRIGPRPEQYF
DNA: TGTGCCAGCAGCCGGATCGGGCCGAGGCCCGAGCAGTACTTC

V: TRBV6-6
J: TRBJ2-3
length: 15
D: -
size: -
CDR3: CASSPLQGSTDTQYF
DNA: TGTGCCAGCAGCCCTCTTCAGGGATCCACAGATACGCAGTATTTT

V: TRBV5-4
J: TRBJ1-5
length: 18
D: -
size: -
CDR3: CASSFPFSGTSFNQPQHF
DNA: TGTGCCAGCAGCTTCCCTTTTTCCGGGACATCTTTCAATCAGCCCCAGCATTTT

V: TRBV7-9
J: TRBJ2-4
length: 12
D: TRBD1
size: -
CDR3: CASSPELRDSSF
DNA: TGTGCCAGCAGCCCAGAATTAAGGGACAGCTCTTTC

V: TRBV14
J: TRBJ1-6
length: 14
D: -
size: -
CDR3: CASSSDRMDSPLHF
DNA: TGTGCCAGCAGCTCGGACAGAATGGATTCACCCCTCCACTTT

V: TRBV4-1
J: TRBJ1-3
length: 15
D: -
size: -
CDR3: CASSQDRGTGNTIYF
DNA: TGCGCCAGCAGCCAAGACAGGGGAACGGGAAACACCATATATTTT

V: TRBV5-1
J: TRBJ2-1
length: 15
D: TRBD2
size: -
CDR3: CASSVSSGSIYEQFF
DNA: TGCGCCAGCAGCGTTTCTAGCGGGAGTATCTATGAGCAGTTCTTC

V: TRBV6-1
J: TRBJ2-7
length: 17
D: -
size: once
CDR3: CASSALSPDGDAYEQYF
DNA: TGTGCCAGCAGTGCCCTCAGTCCTGATGGGGATGCCTACGAGCAGTACTTC

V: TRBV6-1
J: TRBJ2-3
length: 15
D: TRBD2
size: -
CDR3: CASSEEASGGDTQYF
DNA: TGTGCCAGCAGTGAAGAAGCTAGCGGGGGAGATACGCAGTATTTT

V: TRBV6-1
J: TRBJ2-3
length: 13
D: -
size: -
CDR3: CASSEGKWDTQYF
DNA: TGTGCCAGCAGTGAAGGCAAATGGGATACGCAGTATTTT

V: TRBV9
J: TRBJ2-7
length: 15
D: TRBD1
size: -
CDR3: CASSVGQGLYYEQYF
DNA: TGTGCCAGCAGCGTAGGACAGGGTCTATACTACGAGCAGTACTTC

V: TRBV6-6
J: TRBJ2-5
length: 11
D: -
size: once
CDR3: CASSYQETQYF
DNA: TGTGCCAGCAGTTACCAAGAGACCCAGTACTTC